One and the same sample provided the 5 T cell receptor beta chains below, sequenced in a study of cytomegalovirus exposure and HLA in healthy donors. Both 60 Vbeta primers and 13 Jbeta primers went into the PCR. Sequencing was performed with immunoSEQ multiplex PCR; in TCRdb, only in-frame clones are kept and a portion is missing. Here the sample spans 150,000 to 200,000 clones, more than 80% being singletons. The specimen was PBMCs. The receptors come from a woman aged 45-65 years in good health and CMV-seropositive.

This sequence joins TRBV20-1 and TRBJ1-1, with no clear D. In germline, CDR1 is DFQATT, CDR2 SNEGSKA (reference sequence). CDR3 length: 11 amino acids. Trimming took off 6 bases at V and 1 base at J, with 6 bases between the two ends. CDR3 protein: CSAAGNTEAFF. CDR3 in DNA: TGCAGTGCGGCTGGGAACACTGAAGCTTTCTTT.

V is TRBV2 and J is TRBJ2-1; TRBD2 agrees at 7 bases. V was pared by 5 bases and J by 0 bases, with 4 bases of the junction left unmatched. This CDR3 comprises 15 residues. Germline V gene lookup returns CDR1 SNHLY and CDR2 FYNNEI. In DNA, the CDR3 is TGTGCCAGCAGTCCATGGACTAGCTCCTACAATGAGCAGTTCTTC. It encodes CASSPWTSSYNEQFF.

The V call is TRBV6-1, the J call TRBJ2-5; 15 nucleotides agree with TRBD2. The DNA end lines up better with TRBJ2-7; the J call may be wrong. The CDR3 runs 16 residues. CDR1 and CDR2 from the germline V gene are MNHNS and SASEGT. The CDR3 DNA is TGTGCCAGCAGTGCCCGGACTAGCGGGGGGGCTTACGAGCAGTACTTC. As protein: CASSARTSGGAYEQYF.

V is TRBV10-1 and J is TRBJ2-1; TRBD2 aligns across 7 bases. This CDR3 comprises 16 residues. CDR1 is WNHNN and CDR2 is SYGVQD in the germline V gene (reference sequence). V shed 0 bases, J shed 3 bases, and the junction held 5 bases outside the gene matches. CDR3 sequence: CASSESGGGNYNEQFF. The CDR3 DNA reads as TGCGCCAGCAGTGAGTCGGGGGGGGGTAACTACAATGAGCAGTTCTTC.

Worth noting for this clone: The same CDR3 can be traced to other DNA sequences in this sample. The chain employs TRBV12-5 and TRBJ1-1; a weak D match, TRBD1 (5 bases). The germline V and J ends were trimmed by 6 bases and 1 base, with 9 bases remaining between them. The CDR3 sequence is 13 residues long. Germline loops: CDR1 LGHNT, CDR2 FRNRAP. The DNA of the CDR3 is TGTGCTAGTGGCCTCAGGGAGAACACTGAAGCTTTCTTT. This codes for CASGLRENTEAFF.